The entry that follows covers one TCR beta chain sequence. The antigen is not known. V shed 0 bases and J shed 5 bases, with 10 bases lying between them. This CDR3 comprises 14 residues. Germline values: CDR1 MGHRA, CDR2 YSYEKL. The record originates from a study of graft-versus-host responses after intestinal transplantation. The method was immunoSEQ multiplex PCR; TCRdb's version includes in-frame clones alone and lacks a portion of them. The top ten clones hold 0.4% to 0.5% of a sample with tens of thousands of clones, roughly 91% of them seen once. This TCR was sampled from a human donor who received an intestinal transplant. This chain links TRBV4-1 with TRBJ1-1, with D maybe TRBD1 (6 bases). Sequencing was performed on unstimulated CD8+ T cells sorted from spleen or lymph node cells, taken before intestinal transplant. The CDR3 sequence: CASSQDSQGTEAFF. DNA of the CDR3: TGCGCCAGCAGCCAAGATAGCCAGGGGACTGAAGCTTTCTTT.